Sequencing of this TCR beta chain was carried out in a study of OX40 agonist ivuxolimab in advanced cancers. From germline, CDR1 is MGHRA and CDR2 YSYEKL. The germline V and J ends were trimmed by 0 bases and 10 bases, with 16 bases remaining between them. This CDR3 has 15 amino acids. Measured with immunoSEQ multiplex PCR; TCRdb has only the in-frame clones, and not every one. The top ten hold approximately 11% of the sample, which has tens of thousands of clones, around 90% seen once. This sample comprised CD4+ or CD8+ T cells sorted from blood, obtained in a trial of the OX40 agonist ivuxolimab. This sequence joins TRBV4-1 and TRBJ1-5; TRBD1 might be the D (5 bases). This TCR came from an adult with an advanced solid tumor such as melanoma, head and neck, liver or kidney cancer. The CDR3 region is CASSQEEGAQDPQHF. For the CDR3, the DNA is TGCGCCAGCAGCCAAGAAGAAGGGGCCCAGGATCCCCAGCATTTT.